This TCR beta chain is from a study of regulatory T cells in long-lasting Graves disease (dated by TCRdb to about 2021). About the investigation overall: Antithyroid drugs had been taken for less than 3 months by newly diagnosed Graves' disease patients. Persistent Graves' disease patients were compared with newly diagnosed Graves' disease patients by peripheral blood TCR sequencing and RNA sequencing. The study took place in China and was registered as a clinical trial. A total of about 33 samples underwent TCR sequencing, from about 13 patients with persistent Graves' disease and some 20 patients with newly diagnosed Graves' disease.

Explained via the paper, the time point label denotes: newly diagnosed GD, antithyroid drugs for less than 3 months. RNA was extracted from PBMCs in TRIzol for both TCR sequencing and RNA sequencing. Graves' disease was diagnosed according to American Thyroid Association guidelines. Recruitment of patients was carried out at an endocrinology department in Xi'an, China. From each patient, around 9.3 milliliters of peripheral blood was collected into an EDTA anticoagulant tube. Ficoll Paque Plus density gradient separation was used to isolate PBMCs, and no further T cell sorting was done. An Agilent 2100 Bioanalyzer and agarose gel were used to check RNA quality, and a NanoDrop 2000 was used to measure RNA concentration. Library creation used multiplex PCR. The instrument was an Illumina HiSeq 4000. CDR3 regions were amplified by Arm-PCR with iRepertoire HTBI primers to construct TCR beta libraries. Before sequencing, the PCR products underwent gel purification. Per the authors' processing: Gene usage analysis of CDR3 amino acid clonotypes used the 55 to 80 TRBV and 11 to 15 TRBJ segments found across samples. COPE and FqMerger were used to merge the filtered high-quality paired reads into contigs. BLAST was used to align contigs to IMGT TRBV, TRBD and TRBJ reference genes, and CDR3 was defined according to IMGT. Any clonotype with a frequency above 0.1% was counted as a highly expanded clone. Shannon entropy served as the measure of repertoire diversity, while the Gini coefficient captured V-J evenness. A clonotype found in more than one individual was treated as public. The raw public reads went through TCRdb reprocessing: fastp at Q25, MiXCR clone calling, in-frame beta chains kept. Rows merge per CDR3 protein into single entries with the most common DNA and genes. The V and J calls, along with clone size, are taken from TCRdb and not from the paper's own processing. The sample data list more than 300,000 distinct CDR3 sequences, and around 15% of these were observed just once. The ten largest clones capture 22% of the sample.

About this clonotype itself: The antigen it binds to is not known. No per-base quality is available; no much larger clone lies one base away.

On the study overall, not on this receptor specifically: Persistent disease showed preferential use of TRBV28, TRBJ1-2 and TRBJ2-5, whereas newly diagnosed disease favored TRBV20-1 and TRBJ2-1. A larger number of public clonotypes was shared among persistent patients (fewer than 3,000) than among newly diagnosed patients (more than 850). Compared with newly diagnosed patients, persistent Graves' disease patients had lower TCR Shannon entropy and fewer highly expanded clones, which suggests clonal expansion. Because the primary lesion, thyroid tissue, could not be accessed, the study looked at peripheral blood alone. The authors noted that the small sample size was a limitation that may lower accuracy. Only the TCR beta chain was sequenced and analyzed.

Trimming at the junction amounts to 1 base on V and 11 bases on J, and the germline ends lie 16 bases apart. The CDR3 measures 14 amino acids from cysteine to phenylalanine. Left in the record is the CDR3 DNA by itself, 42 bases read in frame from the first base. Here the sequenced sample was peripheral blood mononuclear cells (PBMCs), taken at new diagnosis, from a patient treated with antithyroid drugs. This clonotype originated in a female donor with Graves disease. The rearranged segments are TRBV12-3 or TRBV12-4 and TRBJ2-3; the D gene is perhaps TRBD2, on 7 matching bases. The CDR3 region reads CASSLGGGAHKQYF. The DNA sequence is given as TGTGCCAGCAGTTTAGGGGGGGGGGCCCACAAGCAGTATTTT.